These 24 T cell receptor beta chains share one sample of origin, sequenced in a study of neurological immune-mediated disorders (dated by TCRdb to about 2019). Libraries came from 5' RACE. The data were produced on an Illumina HiSeq 2500. The public reads were quality trimmed at Q25 with fastp and then assembled into clones with MiXCR by TCRdb, keeping productive beta chains. Identical CDR3 proteins give one entry, which carries the most common genes and DNA. Within this sample are more than 50,000 distinct CDR3 sequences, with about 3.5% of them counted one time only. The ten largest clonotypes hold about 2% of the sample. Source material: PBMCs. The origin of the receptors is a woman in her forties or fifties with multiple sclerosis.

This chain uses TRBV4-2 with TRBJ2-2; D gene unclear. Germline CDR1 reads LGHNA; CDR2 reads YNFKEQ. V was trimmed by 7 bases and J by 4 bases, leaving 19 bases between them. The CDR3 extends over 16 amino acids. The CDR3: CASKTTGWDATGELFF. CDR3 sequence (DNA): TGTGCCAGCAAGACAACGGGCTGGGATGCCACCGGGGAGCTGTTTTTT.

In this sample, this clonotype turned up many times. The chain couples TRBV12-5 to TRBJ1-5, with 8 bases that match TRBD1. This CDR3 spans 14 amino acids. Germline values: CDR1 LGHNT, CDR2 FRNRAP. J was trimmed by 6 bases and V by 5 bases; bases with no gene match: 6. CDR3 protein: CASGVGQGSQPQHF. The CDR3 coding sequence is TGTGCTAGTGGTGTAGGACAGGGAAGTCAGCCCCAGCATTTT.

Remarks on this clonotype: A read error is possible here, since a much larger clone lies one base away. The chain has TRBV6-2 or TRBV6-3 and TRBJ2-2; D unresolved. This CDR3 spans 14 amino acids. Germline loops: CDR1 MNHEY, CDR2 SVGEGT. The CDR3 nucleotides are TGTGCCGGCAGATACGTCCAGGAAGGCGGGGAGCTGTTTTTT. This gives the protein CAGRYVQEGGELFF.

This clonotype was counted ten times or more. J is TRBJ2-2 and V is TRBV20-1; D gene unclear. CDR3 length equals 12 residues. Trimming shortened V by 3 bases and J by 1 base, and 3 bases separated the two germline ends. The V gene's germline CDR1 is DFQATT and CDR2 SNEGSKA (reference sequence). The CDR3, as DNA: TGCAGTGCTAGCGGGAACACCGGGGAGCTGTTTTTT. It is translated as CSASGNTGELFF.

This clonotype came up many times. The rearrangement uses TRBV5-6 and TRBJ2-7; no clear D gene. Deletions cut 0 bases from V and 0 bases from J, with 4 bases between. Germline V gene lookup returns CDR1 SGHDT and CDR2 YYEEEE. CDR3 length: 13 residues. CDR3 sequence (DNA): TGTGCCAGCAGCTTGGGTTTCTCCTACGAGCAGTACTTC. Translation gives CASSLGFSYEQYF.

This clonotype showed up just a few times. V and J are TRBV20-1 and TRBJ2-1; no firm D call. CDR1 DFQATT and CDR2 SNEGSKA come from the germline V gene (reference sequence). Between the trimmed V and J ends, which lost 2 bases and 3 bases, there was a span of 8 bases. This CDR3 has 13 amino acids. This CDR3 is CSARPILYNEQFF. CDR3 nucleotide sequence: TGCAGTGCTAGACCCATTCTCTACAATGAGCAGTTCTTC.

This clonotype has a count of ten or more. The chain couples TRBV12-3 or TRBV12-4 to TRBJ2-2; TRBD1 is a possible D gene (6 bases). This CDR3 is 16 amino acids long. Trimming cost V 5 bases and J 6 bases, with 19 bases left between them. The chain's CDR3 is CASSRDTGMIAGELFF. The CDR3 nucleotides are TGTGCCAGCAGTCGAGATACAGGGATGATTGCCGGGGAGCTGTTTTTT.

This clonotype has at least ten counts. V and J are TRBV20-1 and TRBJ2-5; 9 bases match TRBD2. V gave up 5 bases and J gave up 2 bases; unmatched junction bases: 15. The germline CDR1 and CDR2 sequences are DFQATT and SNEGSKA (reference sequence). The CDR3 covers 17 residues. The CDR3 sequence is CSARGESSGIFQETQYF. The CDR3 coding sequence is TGCAGTGCTCGCGGTGAATCTAGCGGGATCTTTCAAGAGACCCAGTACTTC.

This clonotype was counted a few times. The genes are TRBV7-6 and TRBJ2-3; 8 nucleotides line up with TRBD1. Germline trimming cut 2 bases from V and 4 bases from J; bases unmatched to any gene: 5. The CDR3 is 15 residues long. The V gene's germline CDR1 is SGHVS and CDR2 FNYEAQ. The CDR3 coding sequence is TGTGCCAGCAGCTTACAGGGGGCGCCCGCAGATACGCAGTATTTT. Translation gives CASSLQGAPADTQYF.

This clonotype was recorded a few times. One junction end does not reproduce the germline sequence, and a read error may be involved. The chain employs TRBV7-8 and TRBJ1-5, with D hard to call. Per the germline V gene, CDR1 is SGHVS and CDR2 is FQNEAQ. The CDR3 extends over 13 amino acids. CDR3 region: CASSLGRTQPQNF. The CDR3 DNA sequence: TGTGCCAGCAGCTTAGGGCGGACCCAGCCCCAGAATTTT.

This clonotype was counted a few times. The chain combines TRBV12-3 or TRBV12-4 with TRBJ2-3, with D tentatively TRBD1 (6 bases). Trimming stripped 5 bases from V and 5 bases from J, with 11 bases between. The CDR3 sequence is 13 residues long. As DNA, the CDR3 is TGTGCCAGCAGTCCAACAGGGTTAGATACGCAGTATTTT. This codes for CASSPTGLDTQYF.

About this clonotype itself: A much larger clone lies one base from this, so it may be a read error. The gene calls are TRBV11-2 and TRBJ1-2, with TRBD1 matching 9 bases. CDR3 length: 15 residues. Germline loops: CDR1 SGHAT, CDR2 FQNNGV. Trimming cost V 0 bases and J 8 bases; bases outside gene matches: 7. This CDR3 is CASSLEVDRGFGYTF. DNA of the CDR3: TGTGCCAGCAGCTTAGAGGTGGACAGGGGATTCGGCTACACCTTC. Full variable domain (rest looked up from reference TRBV11-2 and TRBJ1-2): EAGVAQSPRYKIIEKRQSVAFWCNPISGHATLYWYQQILGQGPKLLIQFQNNGVVDDSQLPKDRFSAERLKGVDSTLKIQPAKLEDSAVYLCASSLEVDRGFGYTFGSGTRLTVV.

A word on this clonotype: A read error is possible here, since a much larger clone lies one base away. DNA for the CDR3: TGCGCCAGCAGCTTGGCGGCTAGAGGAACCTACGAGCAGTACTTC. Amino acid sequence: CASSLAARGTYEQYF. J is TRBJ2-7 and V is TRBV5-1; D gene ambiguous. Looked up from germline, CDR1 is SGHRS and CDR2 is YFSETQ. CDR3 length: 15 amino acids. V was shortened by 0 bases and J by 2 bases, with 12 bases between the two germline ends.

This clonotype was seen many times. The chain uses TRBV20-1 and TRBJ2-5; 10 bases are a match to TRBD1. The V and J ends lost 1 base and 5 bases, in that order; junction bases with no gene match: 7. The germline V gene encodes CDR1 DFQATT and CDR2 SNEGSKA (reference sequence). The CDR3 consists of 15 residues. Written as DNA, the CDR3 is TGCAGTGCTAGAGCCATTGGGACAGGGGATGAGACCCAGTACTTC. This encodes CSARAIGTGDETQYF.

The genes are TRBV11-2 and TRBJ2-2; 11 bases map to TRBD2. The CDR3 is made up of 15 amino acids. J gave up 4 bases and V 5 bases, and 3 bases lay outside the gene matches. Germline V gene sequence: CDR1 SGHAT, CDR2 FQNNGV. The CDR3 DNA reads as TGTGCCAGCAGCCCAGGACTAGCGGGCACCGGGGAGCTGTTTTTT. Its translation: CASSPGLAGTGELFF.

This clonotype has at least ten counts. V gene TRBV15 combines with J gene TRBJ2-5; D not certain. The CDR3 spans 11 residues. Trimming took off 0 bases at V and 4 bases at J, with 0 bases between the two ends. Germline V gene lookup returns CDR1 LNHNV and CDR2 YYDKDF (reference sequence). The CDR3 region is CATSREETQYF. In DNA form, the CDR3 reads TGTGCCACCAGCAGAGAAGAGACCCAGTACTTC.

This clonotype was detected only a few times. Written as DNA, the CDR3 is TGCAGCTCCTTCGGGTTCACGTACTACGAGCAGTACTTC. The encoded protein is CSSFGFTYYEQYF. V and J are TRBV29-1 and TRBJ2-7; D is unclear. The CDR3 runs to 13 residues. V lost 8 bases, J lost 3 bases, and 17 bases lay in between. Germline V gene lookup returns CDR1 SQVTM and CDR2 ANQGSEA.

This clonotype was recorded many times. V and J are TRBV12-3 or TRBV12-4 and TRBJ2-7, with a weak D call TRBD1 (5 bases). With 1 base removed from V and 1 base from J, the gap between germline ends came to 14 bases. The CDR3 loop spans 16 amino acids. The CDR3 sequence: CASSLGGFVQSYEQYF. CDR3 DNA: TGTGCCAGCAGTTTAGGGGGCTTCGTCCAATCCTACGAGCAGTACTTC.

This clonotype appeared many times. The genes are TRBV14 and TRBJ2-5, with 12 bases aligning to TRBD2. The CDR3 spans 14 residues. CDR1 SGHDN and CDR2 FVKESK come from the germline V gene. Germline trimming cut 7 bases from V and 5 bases from J; bases unmatched to any gene: 5. The CDR3 DNA reads TGTGCCAGCATCAATACTAGCGGGAGGGAGACCCAGTACTTC. Protein product: CASINTSGRETQYF.

This clonotype appeared many times. The chain carries TRBV29-1 and TRBJ2-3, with D unclear. The CDR3 has 19 residues. Trimming pared 2 bases from V and 3 bases from J, leaving 27 bases between. Per the germline V gene, CDR1 is SQVTM and CDR2 is ANQGSEA. The CDR3 loop is CSVENDVLGRGQITDTQYF. The CDR3 DNA is TGCAGCGTTGAAAATGACGTATTAGGAAGAGGTCAGATAACAGATACGCAGTATTTT.

This clonotype was observed at least ten times. The chain couples TRBV29-1 to TRBJ1-4; TRBD1 aligns across 7 bases. Germline trimming cut 4 bases from V and 7 bases from J; bases unmatched to any gene: 6. The length of the CDR3 is 13 residues. Germline V gene data show CDR1 as SQVTM and CDR2 as ANQGSEA. The CDR3 nucleotides read TGCAGCGTTGGTGACAGGGATGGTGAAAAACTGTTTTTT. Translation gives CSVGDRDGEKLFF.

Ten or more counts support this clonotype. The chain's CDR3 is CASSLASGETQYF. DNA of the CDR3: TGCGCCAGCAGCTTGGCTAGCGGAGAGACCCAGTACTTC. The chain carries TRBV5-1 and TRBJ2-5; 7 positions match TRBD2. Germline CDR1 and CDR2: SGHRS and YFSETQ. The CDR3 is 13 amino acids. J lost 4 bases, V lost 0 bases, and 0 bases had no gene match.

This clonotype was seen at least ten times. The chain has TRBV20-1 and TRBJ1-5; D is possibly TRBD1 (6 bases). The CDR3 has 15 amino acids. The germline V gene has CDR1 DFQATT and CDR2 SNEGSKA (reference sequence). Trimming took off 4 bases at V and 0 bases at J, with 13 bases between the two ends. CDR3 residues: CSATRTAYSNQPQHF. The CDR3 coding sequence is TGCAGTGCTACAAGGACAGCTTATAGCAATCAGCCCCAGCATTTT.

A few counts support this clonotype. The chain uses TRBV4-3 and TRBJ2-5; a weak D match, TRBD1 (5 bases). Germline CDR1 is LGHNA and CDR2 is YSLEER. The V end was cut by 3 bases, the J end by 9 bases, with 11 bases between. The CDR3 extends over 12 amino acids. CDR3 protein: CASSHGEGAQYF. CDR3 in DNA: TGCGCCAGCAGCCATGGGGAAGGGGCCCAGTACTTC.